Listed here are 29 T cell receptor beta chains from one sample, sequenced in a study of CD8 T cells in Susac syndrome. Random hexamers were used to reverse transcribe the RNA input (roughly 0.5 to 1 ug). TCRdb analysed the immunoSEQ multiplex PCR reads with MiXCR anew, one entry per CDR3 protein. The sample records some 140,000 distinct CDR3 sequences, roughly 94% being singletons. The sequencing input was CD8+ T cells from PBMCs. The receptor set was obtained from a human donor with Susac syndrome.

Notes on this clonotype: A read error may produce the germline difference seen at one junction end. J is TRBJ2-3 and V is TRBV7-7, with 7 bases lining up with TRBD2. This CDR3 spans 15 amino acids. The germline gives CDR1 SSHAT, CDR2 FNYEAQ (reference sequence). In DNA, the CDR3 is TGTGCTAGCAGCGTATCGAGCGGGGTTTTGGATACGCAGTATTTT. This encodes CASSVSSGVLDTQYF.

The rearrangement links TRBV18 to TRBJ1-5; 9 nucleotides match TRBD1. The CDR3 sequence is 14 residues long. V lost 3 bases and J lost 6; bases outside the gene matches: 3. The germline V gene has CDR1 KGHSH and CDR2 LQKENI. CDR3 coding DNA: TGTGCCAGCTCACCGGACAGGGGTTTTCAGCCCCAGCATTTT. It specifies CASSPDRGFQPQHF.

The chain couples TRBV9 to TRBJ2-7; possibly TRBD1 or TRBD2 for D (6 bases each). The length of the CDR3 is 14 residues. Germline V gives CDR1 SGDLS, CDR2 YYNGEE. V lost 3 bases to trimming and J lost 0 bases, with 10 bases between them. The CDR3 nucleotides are TGTGCCAGCAGCGAAGGGGGGTCCTCCTACGAGCAGTACTTC. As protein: CASSEGGSSYEQYF.

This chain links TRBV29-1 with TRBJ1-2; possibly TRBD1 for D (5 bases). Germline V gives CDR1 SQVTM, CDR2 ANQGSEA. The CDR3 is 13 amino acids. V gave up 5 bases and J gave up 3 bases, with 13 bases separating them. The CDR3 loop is CSVLGGSYYGYTF. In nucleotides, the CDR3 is TGCAGCGTTTTGGGGGGATCATACTATGGCTACACCTTC.

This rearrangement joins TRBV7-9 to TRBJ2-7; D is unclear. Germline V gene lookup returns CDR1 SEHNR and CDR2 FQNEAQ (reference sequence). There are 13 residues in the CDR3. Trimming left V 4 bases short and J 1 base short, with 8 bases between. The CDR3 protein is CASSSRRSYEQYF. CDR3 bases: TGTGCCAGCAGCTCCCGACGGTCCTACGAGCAGTACTTC.

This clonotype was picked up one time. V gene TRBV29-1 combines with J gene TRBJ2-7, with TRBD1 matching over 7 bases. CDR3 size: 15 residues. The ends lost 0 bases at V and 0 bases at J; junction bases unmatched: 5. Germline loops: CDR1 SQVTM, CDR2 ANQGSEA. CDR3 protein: CSVEDPRDSSYEQYF. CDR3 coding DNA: TGCAGCGTTGAAGATCCACGGGACAGCTCCTACGAGCAGTACTTC.

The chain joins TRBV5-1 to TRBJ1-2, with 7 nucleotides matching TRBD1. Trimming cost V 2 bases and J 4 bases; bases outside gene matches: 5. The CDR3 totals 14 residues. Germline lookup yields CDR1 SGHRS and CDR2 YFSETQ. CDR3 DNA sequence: TGCGCCAGCAGCTTCGACAGGGCGGGCTATGGCTACACCTTC. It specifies CASSFDRAGYGYTF.

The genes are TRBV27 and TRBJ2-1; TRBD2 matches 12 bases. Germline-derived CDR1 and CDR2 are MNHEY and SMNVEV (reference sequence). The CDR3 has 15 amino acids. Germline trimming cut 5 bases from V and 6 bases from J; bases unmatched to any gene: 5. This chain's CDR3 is CASSHLAGGPNEQFF. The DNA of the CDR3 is TGTGCCAGCAGTCATCTAGCGGGAGGGCCCAATGAGCAGTTCTTC.

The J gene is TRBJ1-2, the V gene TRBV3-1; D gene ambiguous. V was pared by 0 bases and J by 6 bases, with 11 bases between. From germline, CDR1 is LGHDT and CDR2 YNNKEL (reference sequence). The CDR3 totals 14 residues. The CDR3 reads CASSQDPQLDGYTF. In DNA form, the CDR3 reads TGTGCCAGCAGCCAAGATCCGCAGTTGGATGGCTACACCTTC.

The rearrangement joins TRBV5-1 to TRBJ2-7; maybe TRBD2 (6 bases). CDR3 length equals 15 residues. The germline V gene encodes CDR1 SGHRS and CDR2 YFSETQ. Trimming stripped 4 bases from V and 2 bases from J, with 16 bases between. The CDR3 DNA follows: TGCGCCAGCAGCCGGGGGTTAGCGGACACCTACGAGCAGTACTTC. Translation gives CASSRGLADTYEQYF.

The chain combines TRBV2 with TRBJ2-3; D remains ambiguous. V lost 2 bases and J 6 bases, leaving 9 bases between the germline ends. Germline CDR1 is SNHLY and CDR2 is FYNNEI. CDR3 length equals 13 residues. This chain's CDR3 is CASSEWTGDTQYF. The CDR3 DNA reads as TGTGCCAGCAGTGAATGGACCGGCGATACGCAGTATTTT.

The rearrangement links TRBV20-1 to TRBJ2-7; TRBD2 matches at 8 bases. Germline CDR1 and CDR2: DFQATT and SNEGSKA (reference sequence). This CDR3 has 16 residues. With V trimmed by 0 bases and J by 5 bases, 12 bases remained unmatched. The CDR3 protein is CSARDRTSPFGHEQYF. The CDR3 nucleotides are TGCAGTGCTAGAGATCGGACTAGCCCTTTCGGGCACGAGCAGTACTTC.

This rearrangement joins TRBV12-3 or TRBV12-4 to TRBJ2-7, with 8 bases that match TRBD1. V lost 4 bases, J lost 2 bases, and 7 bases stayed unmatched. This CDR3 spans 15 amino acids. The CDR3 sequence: CASSSVDRGTYEQYF. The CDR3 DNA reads TGTGCCAGCAGTTCCGTCGACAGGGGTACCTACGAGCAGTACTTC.

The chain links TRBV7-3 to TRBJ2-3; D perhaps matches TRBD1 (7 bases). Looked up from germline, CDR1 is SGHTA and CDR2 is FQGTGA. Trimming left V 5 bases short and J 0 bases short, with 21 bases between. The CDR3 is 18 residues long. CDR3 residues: CASSPQGGQLTSTDTQYF. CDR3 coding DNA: TGTGCCAGCAGCCCTCAGGGGGGACAGCTTACTAGCACAGATACGCAGTATTTT. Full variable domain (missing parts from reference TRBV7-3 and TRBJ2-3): GAGVSQTPSNKVTEKGKYVELRCDPISGHTALYWYRQSLGQGPEFLIYFQGTGAADDSGLPNDRFFAVRPEGSVSTLKIQRTERGDSAVYLCASSPQGGQLTSTDTQYFGPGTRLTVL.

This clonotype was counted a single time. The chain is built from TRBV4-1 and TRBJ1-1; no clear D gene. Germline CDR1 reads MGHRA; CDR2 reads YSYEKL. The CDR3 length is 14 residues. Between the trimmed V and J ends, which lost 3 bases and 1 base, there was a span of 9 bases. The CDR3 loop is CASSQATQNTEAFF. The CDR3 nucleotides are TGCGCCAGCAGCCAGGCCACTCAGAACACTGAAGCTTTCTTT.

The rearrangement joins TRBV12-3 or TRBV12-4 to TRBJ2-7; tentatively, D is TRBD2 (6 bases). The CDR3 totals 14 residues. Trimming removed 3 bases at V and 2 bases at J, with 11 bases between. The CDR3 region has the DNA TGTGCCAGCAGTTTTGGGGGGAGCACCTACGAGCAGTACTTC. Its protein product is CASSFGGSTYEQYF.

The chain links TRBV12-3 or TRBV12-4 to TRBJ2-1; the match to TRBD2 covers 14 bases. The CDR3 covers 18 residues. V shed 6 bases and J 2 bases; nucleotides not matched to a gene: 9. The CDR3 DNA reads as TGTGCCAGCAGGGACCGGACTAGCGGGAGGAAAGCCTACAATGAGCAGTTCTTC. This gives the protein CASRDRTSGRKAYNEQFF.

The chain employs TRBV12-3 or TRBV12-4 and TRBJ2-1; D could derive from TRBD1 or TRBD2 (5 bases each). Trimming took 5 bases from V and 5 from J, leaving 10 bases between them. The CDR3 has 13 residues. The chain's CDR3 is CASSTGTHNEQFF. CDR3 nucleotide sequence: TGTGCCAGCAGTACCGGGACGCACAATGAGCAGTTCTTC.

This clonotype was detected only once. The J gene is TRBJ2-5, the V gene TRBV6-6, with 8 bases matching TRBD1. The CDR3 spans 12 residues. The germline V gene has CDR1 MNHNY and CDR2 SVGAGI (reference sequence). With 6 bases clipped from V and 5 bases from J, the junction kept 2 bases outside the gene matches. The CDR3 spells CASRTGGETQYF. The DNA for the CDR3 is TGTGCCAGCAGAACAGGGGGGGAGACCCAGTACTTC.

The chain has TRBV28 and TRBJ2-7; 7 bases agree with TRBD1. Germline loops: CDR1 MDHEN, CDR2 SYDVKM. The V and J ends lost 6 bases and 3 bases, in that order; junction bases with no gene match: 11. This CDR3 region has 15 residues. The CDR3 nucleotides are TGTGCCAGCAGAGACACGGACAGGTTAATCTACGAGCAGTACTTC. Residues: CASRDTDRLIYEQYF.

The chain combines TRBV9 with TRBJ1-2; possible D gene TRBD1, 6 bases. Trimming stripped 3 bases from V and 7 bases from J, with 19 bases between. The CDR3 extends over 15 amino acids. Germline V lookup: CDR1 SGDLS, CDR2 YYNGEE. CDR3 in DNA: TGTGCCAGCAGCGCTAACAGTGGGGGGGGCACTGGCTACACCTTC. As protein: CASSANSGGGTGYTF. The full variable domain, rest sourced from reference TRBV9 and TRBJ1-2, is DSGVTQTPKHLITATGQRVTLRCSPRSGDLSVYWYQQSLDQGLQFLIQYYNGEERAKGNILERFSAQQFPDLHSELNLSSLELGDSALYFCASSANSGGGTGYTFGSGTRLTVV.

The CDR3 sequence is CASSKPTGLNTEAFF. CDR3 sequence (DNA): TGTGCCAGCAGCAAACCGACAGGGTTGAACACTGAAGCTTTCTTT. The chain is built from TRBV9 and TRBJ1-1, with 7 bases fitting TRBD1. The CDR3 sequence is 15 residues long. Unmatched junction bases numbered 6, after V lost 4 bases and J lost 0 bases. CDR1 is SGDLS, CDR2 YYNGEE, per germline.

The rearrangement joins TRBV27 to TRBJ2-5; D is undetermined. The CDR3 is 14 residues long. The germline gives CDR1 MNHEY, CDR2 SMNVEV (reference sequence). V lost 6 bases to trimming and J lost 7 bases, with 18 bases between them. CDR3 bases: TGTGCCAGCAGCCTCCCCGATAAGTGGTTGACCCAGTACTTC. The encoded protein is CASSLPDKWLTQYF.

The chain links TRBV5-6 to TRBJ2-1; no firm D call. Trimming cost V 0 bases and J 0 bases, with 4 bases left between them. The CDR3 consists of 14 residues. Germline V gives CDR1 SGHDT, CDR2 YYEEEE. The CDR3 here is CASSLVHSYNEQFF. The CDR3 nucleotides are TGTGCCAGCAGCTTGGTGCACTCCTACAATGAGCAGTTCTTC.

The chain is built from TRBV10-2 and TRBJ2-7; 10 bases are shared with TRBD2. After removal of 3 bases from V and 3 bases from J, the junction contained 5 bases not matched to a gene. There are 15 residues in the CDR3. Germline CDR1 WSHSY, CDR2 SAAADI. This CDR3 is CASSDQLAGLYEQYF. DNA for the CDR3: TGCGCCAGCAGTGATCAACTAGCGGGACTCTACGAGCAGTACTTC.

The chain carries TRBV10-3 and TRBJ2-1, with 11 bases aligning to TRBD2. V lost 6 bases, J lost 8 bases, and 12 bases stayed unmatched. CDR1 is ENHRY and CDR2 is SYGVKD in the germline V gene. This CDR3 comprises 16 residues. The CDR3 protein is CAISLIAGGPIYEQFF. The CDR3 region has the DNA TGTGCCATCAGCCTTATAGCGGGAGGGCCTATCTATGAGCAGTTCTTC.

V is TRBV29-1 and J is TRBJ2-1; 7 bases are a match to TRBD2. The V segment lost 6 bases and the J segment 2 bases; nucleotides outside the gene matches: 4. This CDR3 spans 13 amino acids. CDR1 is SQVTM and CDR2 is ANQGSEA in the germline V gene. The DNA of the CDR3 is TGCAGCGTACCGGGGGGACCCTACAATGAGCAGTTCTTC. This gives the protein CSVPGGPYNEQFF.

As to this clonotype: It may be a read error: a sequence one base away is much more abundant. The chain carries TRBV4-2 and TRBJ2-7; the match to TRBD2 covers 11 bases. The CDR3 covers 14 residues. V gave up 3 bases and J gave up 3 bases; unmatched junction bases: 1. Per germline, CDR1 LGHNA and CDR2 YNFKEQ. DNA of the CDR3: TGTGCCAGCAGCCACGGGACTAGCGGCTACGAGCAGTACTTC. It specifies CASSHGTSGYEQYF.

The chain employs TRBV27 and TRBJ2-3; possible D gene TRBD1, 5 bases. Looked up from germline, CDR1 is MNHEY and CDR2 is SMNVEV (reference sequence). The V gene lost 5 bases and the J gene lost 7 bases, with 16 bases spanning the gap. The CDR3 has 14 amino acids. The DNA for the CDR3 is TGTGCCAGCAGTCCTGAACCCCAGGGTTATACGCAGTATTTT. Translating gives CASSPEPQGYTQYF.